One sample yielded the 25 T cell receptor beta chains listed below, sequenced in a study of identical twins. TCRdb called the 5' RACE reads again in MiXCR, with one record for every CDR3 protein. The sample lists hundreds of thousands of distinct CDR3 sequences, 8.5% to 9.5% seen once, with 0.75% to 1% in the top ten. This same sample was also taken into another study, of yellow fever vaccine responses in identical twins.

The sample taken for sequencing was PBMCs. These receptors all stem from a woman under 30 in good health.

V and J are TRBV7-2 and TRBJ2-5; D unresolved. Germline V gene sequence: CDR1 SGHTA, CDR2 FQGNSA. Between the trimmed V and J ends, which lost 5 bases and 1 base, there was a span of 14 bases. The CDR3 is 15 residues long. DNA of the CDR3: TGTGCCAGCAGCCGTCAGTATGGCCCCCAAGAGACCCAGTACTTC. Residues: CASSRQYGPQETQYF.

At least ten counts were recorded for this clonotype. This chain connects TRBV29-1 to TRBJ1-1; D unclear. Germline V gene data show CDR1 as SQVTM and CDR2 as ANQGSEA. The germline V and J ends were trimmed by 4 bases and 1 base, with 7 bases remaining between them. The CDR3 loop spans 12 amino acids. The CDR3 reads CSVVSQNTEAFF. The CDR3 region has the DNA TGCAGCGTTGTCAGCCAGAACACTGAAGCTTTCTTT. The full variable domain, its missing parts supplied by reference TRBV29-1 and TRBJ1-1, is SAVISQKPSRDICQRGTSLTIQCQVDSQVTMMFWYRQQPGQSLTLIATANQGSEATYESGFVIDKFPISRPNLTFSTLTVSNMSPEDSSIYLCSVVSQNTEAFFGQGTRLTVV.

The chain uses TRBV28 and TRBJ2-1, with 10 bases identical to TRBD1. The CDR3 totals 16 residues. Trimming cost V 1 base and J 8 bases; bases outside gene matches: 8. Germline-derived CDR1 and CDR2 are MDHEN and SYDVKM. The CDR3 region is CASSLYGQGGGDEQFF. Written as DNA, the CDR3 is TGTGCCAGCAGTTTATACGGACAGGGGGGAGGCGATGAGCAGTTCTTC. Based on the CDR3 plus reference TRBV28 and TRBJ2-1, the full variable domain is DVKVTQSSRYLVKRTGEKVFLECVQDMDHENMFWYRQDPGLGLRLIYFSYDVKMKEKGDIPEGYSVSREKKERFSLILESASTNQTSMYLCASSLYGQGGGDEQFFGPGTRLTVL.

This clonotype has a count of ten or more. This sequence joins TRBV12-3 or TRBV12-4 and TRBJ1-5; possible D gene TRBD1, 5 bases. The CDR3 extends over 17 amino acids. The ends were cut back, 3 bases at V and 6 bases at J, with 21 bases in the middle. In DNA, the CDR3 is TGTGCCAGCAGTTTTAGGGCTGGGGGGTCGATTAGTCAGCCCCAGCATTTT. As protein: CASSFRAGGSISQPQHF.

The CDR3 DNA reads TGTGCCAGCAGTTTATCCGGGACAGGCTTTTCACCCCTCCACTTT. It encodes CASSLSGTGFSPLHF. This chain links TRBV27 with TRBJ1-6; 8 nucleotides align to TRBD1. The CDR3 runs 15 residues. The junction had 4 bases not matched to a gene; V was cut back by 0 bases and J by 9 bases. From germline, CDR1 is MNHEY and CDR2 SMNVEV (reference sequence).

The rearrangement links TRBV27 to TRBJ2-6; the D gene is possibly TRBD1 (6 bases). V gave up 5 bases and J gave up 2 bases, with 13 bases separating them. This CDR3 has 16 amino acids. CDR1 and CDR2 (germline): MNHEY, SMNVEV (reference sequence). The CDR3 here is CASSTPTGTGANVLTF. The CDR3 nucleotides are TGTGCCAGCAGTACGCCAACAGGGACTGGGGCCAACGTCCTGACTTTC.

This clonotype was counted many times. This chain joins TRBV29-1 and TRBJ2-7; the match to TRBD1 covers 7 bases. The CDR3 has 13 residues. Trimming took 6 bases from V and 0 from J; bases not matched to a gene: 5. Per the germline V gene, CDR1 is SQVTM and CDR2 is ANQGSEA. The CDR3 loop is CSVDRTGSYEQYF. Here the CDR3 DNA reads TGCAGCGTCGACCGGACAGGCTCCTACGAGCAGTACTTC.

This chain connects TRBV2 to TRBJ2-7, with a tentative D call TRBD2 (5 bases). This CDR3 has 14 residues. Deletions cut 5 bases from V and 6 bases from J, with 17 bases between. Germline V lookup: CDR1 SNHLY, CDR2 FYNNEI. The CDR3 DNA reads TGTGCCAGCAGTCTCCGCGGGTTTCAAGGCGAGCAGTACTTC. It yields the protein CASSLRGFQGEQYF.

This clonotype was recorded a few times. V is TRBV25-1 and J is TRBJ2-6; D is undetermined. This CDR3 is 13 amino acids long. Germline V gives CDR1 MGHDK, CDR2 SYGVNS. The V gene lost 4 bases and the J gene lost 4 bases, with 5 bases spanning the gap. This CDR3 is CASSAPGANVLTF. The CDR3 DNA reads TGTGCCAGCAGTGCCCCCGGGGCCAACGTCCTGACTTTC.

Only a few counts were recorded for this clonotype. The genes are TRBV2 and TRBJ2-1, with 9 bases identical to TRBD1. Germline assignment: CDR1 SNHLY and CDR2 FYNNEI. This CDR3 contains 14 residues. With 11 bases clipped from V and 5 bases from J, the junction kept 10 bases outside the gene matches. The CDR3 loop is CACLRGQGNNEQFF. In nucleotides, the CDR3 is TGTGCCTGTTTGAGAGGACAGGGGAACAATGAGCAGTTCTTC.

The chain uses TRBV4-3 and TRBJ2-5, with D perhaps matching TRBD1 or TRBD2 (5 bases each). The V end lost 1 base, the J end lost 1 base, and 13 bases lay between the germline ends. This CDR3 has 16 residues. Germline CDR1 LGHNA, CDR2 YSLEER. CDR3 coding DNA: TGCGCCAGCAGCCAAGTCCGCTCCGGGACCCAAGAGACCCAGTACTTC. This translates into CASSQVRSGTQETQYF.

This clonotype was detected a few times. The chain has TRBV9 and TRBJ2-5; a possible D gene is TRBD2 (5 bases). Per germline, CDR1 SGDLS and CDR2 YYNGEE. Trimming pared 0 bases from V and 4 bases from J, leaving 10 bases between. This CDR3 is built from 14 residues. The CDR3 spells CASSVVPGVETQYF. In nucleotides, the CDR3 is TGTGCCAGCAGCGTAGTCCCCGGGGTAGAGACCCAGTACTTC.

In DNA form, the CDR3 reads TGTGCCAGCCGAGGCCTTCAGGGGGGTGGACCCTACGAGCAGTACTTC. This sequence encodes CASRGLQGGGPYEQYF. The rearrangement uses TRBV28 and TRBJ2-7; the D gene is possibly TRBD1 (7 bases). CDR3 length: 16 amino acids. V lost 8 bases, J lost 2 bases, and 22 bases lay in between. Germline CDR1 reads MDHEN; CDR2 reads SYDVKM.

This clonotype has a count of ten or more. The rearrangement joins TRBV6-5 to TRBJ1-1; D remains unclear. The germline gives CDR1 MNHEY, CDR2 SVGAGI. Trimming took off 3 bases at V and 1 base at J, with 9 bases between the two ends. The CDR3 consists of 14 residues. CDR3 sequence reads: CASSYSAENTEAFF. The CDR3 coding sequence is TGTGCCAGCAGTTATAGTGCAGAGAACACTGAAGCTTTCTTT.

V usage is TRBV20-1 and J usage is TRBJ2-5; D might be TRBD2 (5 bases). The CDR3 covers 12 residues. V lost 3 bases, J lost 5 bases, and 10 bases lay in between. Germline assignment: CDR1 DFQATT and CDR2 SNEGSKA (reference sequence). The CDR3 spells CSASVGVETQYF. The CDR3 nucleotides are TGCAGTGCTAGTGTCGGGGTTGAGACCCAGTACTTC.

V gene TRBV27 combines with J gene TRBJ2-7; 8 bases line up with TRBD1. Germline CDR1 is MNHEY and CDR2 is SMNVEV (reference sequence). The junction had 14 bases not matched to a gene; V was cut back by 4 bases and J by 3 bases. This CDR3 spans 17 amino acids. The CDR3 here is CASSYRSGTGPYYEQYF. In DNA form, the CDR3 reads TGTGCCAGCAGTTACCGGTCCGGGACAGGCCCGTACTACGAGCAGTACTTC.

The chain couples TRBV30 to TRBJ1-1; the D gene is possibly TRBD1 (6 bases). Deletions cut 2 bases from V and 5 bases from J, with 12 bases between. The CDR3 runs 13 residues. The germline V gene encodes CDR1 GTSNPN and CDR2 SVGIG (reference sequence). The CDR3 loop reads CAWSSGERTEAFF. For the CDR3, the DNA is TGTGCCTGGAGTTCAGGGGAAAGGACTGAAGCTTTCTTT.

V and J are TRBV7-9 and TRBJ2-1, with D tentatively TRBD1 or TRBD2 (7 bases each). CDR3 length equals 16 residues. From germline, CDR1 is SEHNR and CDR2 FQNEAQ (reference sequence). V lost 3 bases and J 8 bases, leaving 20 bases between the germline ends. CDR3 DNA: TGTGCCAGCAGCTTCCCTATAGCAGGGGGGGTGGATGAGCAGTTCTTC. Its translation is CASSFPIAGGVDEQFF.

V gene TRBV20-1 combines with J gene TRBJ2-1; 8 bases align to TRBD2. The CDR3 has 14 residues. Germline assignment: CDR1 DFQATT and CDR2 SNEGSKA (reference sequence). V lost 8 bases, J lost 6 bases, and 12 bases stayed unmatched. The CDR3: CSTRPIAGTNEQFF. The CDR3 coding sequence is TGCAGTACCCGACCCATAGCGGGGACCAATGAGCAGTTCTTC.

This clonotype was seen many times. This chain links TRBV6-1 with TRBJ1-2; tentative D call: TRBD1 (6 bases). Trimming cost V 6 bases and J 2 bases, with 10 bases left between them. This CDR3 has 13 residues. The germline CDR1 and CDR2 sequences are MNHNS and SASEGT. The chain's CDR3 is CASRPQGNYGYTF. The DNA for the CDR3 is TGTGCCAGCAGGCCACAGGGCAACTATGGCTACACCTTC.

CDR3 loop: CASSLSGLADTGELFF. CDR3 nucleotides: TGTGCCAGCAGTTTATCGGGACTAGCGGACACCGGGGAGCTGTTTTTT. J is TRBJ2-2 and V is TRBV9, with 11 bases identical to TRBD2. The length of the CDR3 is 16 residues. Looked up from germline, CDR1 is SGDLS and CDR2 is YYNGEE. V was pared by 5 bases and J by 3 bases, with 6 bases of the junction left unmatched.

The gene calls are TRBV5-1 and TRBJ2-1; either TRBD1 or TRBD2 may fit D (5 bases each). Trimming left V 5 bases short and J 6 bases short, with 18 bases between. The CDR3 runs to 15 residues. Germline V CDR1 and CDR2: SGHRS, YFSETQ. The CDR3 spells CASRGETLVRNEQFF. The DNA of the CDR3 is TGCGCCAGCAGAGGGGAGACCTTAGTCCGCAATGAGCAGTTCTTC.

This clonotype was seen more than once but under ten times. This chain uses TRBV7-2 with TRBJ2-7, with 9 bases lining up with TRBD1. The ends lost 7 bases at V and 2 bases at J; junction bases unmatched: 3. This CDR3 comprises 13 residues. Germline lookup yields CDR1 SGHTA and CDR2 FQGNSA. As DNA, the CDR3 is TGTGCCAGCACCAGACAGGGGGCCTACGAGCAGTACTTC. Translated: CASTRQGAYEQYF.

The sample holds a few counts of this clonotype. One junction end does not reproduce the germline sequence, and a read error may be involved. The CDR3 loop reads CASSYWSTTSVDF. The CDR3 DNA reads TGTGCCAGCAGTTACTGGAGCACCACCTCAGTGGATTTT. The chain couples TRBV12-3 or TRBV12-4 to TRBJ2-3; no firm D call. The CDR3 loop spans 13 amino acids.

This clonotype was seen a handful of times. V is TRBV20-1 and J is TRBJ2-2; D remains unclear. Trimming left V 2 bases short and J 3 bases short, with 7 bases between. The CDR3 is 13 amino acids. Germline loops: CDR1 DFQATT, CDR2 SNEGSKA (reference sequence). This chain's CDR3 is CSARSQYTGELFF. The CDR3 coding sequence is TGCAGTGCTAGAAGTCAGTACACCGGGGAGCTGTTTTTT.